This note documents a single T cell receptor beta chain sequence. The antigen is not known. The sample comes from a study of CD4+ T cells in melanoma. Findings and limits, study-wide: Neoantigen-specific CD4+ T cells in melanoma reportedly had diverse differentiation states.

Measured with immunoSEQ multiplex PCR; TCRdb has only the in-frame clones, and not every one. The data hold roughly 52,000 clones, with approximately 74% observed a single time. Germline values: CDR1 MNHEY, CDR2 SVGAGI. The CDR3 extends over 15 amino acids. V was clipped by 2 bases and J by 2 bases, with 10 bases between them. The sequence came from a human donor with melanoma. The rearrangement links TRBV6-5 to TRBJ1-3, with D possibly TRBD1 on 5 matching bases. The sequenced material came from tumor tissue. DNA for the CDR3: TGTGCCAGCAGTTACCAGGCGGGGGCTGGAAACACCATATATTTT. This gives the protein CASSYQAGAGNTIYF.